This record covers a single T cell receptor (beta chain). This clone was detected once. Its binding antigen is unknown. One base away there is no much larger clone; base qualities are not given. The cohort was made up of roughly 670 healthy bone marrow donors. Cohort members were all nominally healthy when sampled, although unrecorded immune exposures were likely present. The donor tested CMV seronegative and was one of the 352 seronegative cohort members. Each donor provided a peripheral blood sample, and peripheral blood mononuclear cells were used for TCR beta sequencing. The Qiagen DNeasy Blood Extraction Kit was used to extract genomic DNA from the blood cell samples. Based on the germline V gene, the CDR1 and CDR2 sequences are MDHEN and SYDVKM. The CDR3 runs 16 residues from the cysteine to the phenylalanine. The CDR3 DNA has 48 bases and is translated from base 1. The junction carries 18 bases between V and J, which are trimmed by 0 bases and 8 bases respectively.

This entry comes from a study of cytomegalovirus exposure and HLA in healthy donors (dated by TCRdb to the late 2010s). As for the study more broadly: An earlier analysis of some 620 of the donors reported about 300 Gb of sequence data and 100 million to 120 million unique TCR beta sequences obtained from 150 million to 200 million T cells. An early release covering about 600 HLA-typed donors comprised about 320 gigabases of sequencing data and tens of millions of unique TCR sequences. Among the roughly 400 genotyped donors, approximately 76% belonged to the genetic ancestry cluster associated with self-reported Caucasian donors. The study aimed to test whether cataloging public T cell receptors could reveal signatures of past pathogen exposure. The study used immunosequencing to profile the T cell repertoires of some 600 subjects and linked those repertoires to cytomegalovirus serostatus. Besides the first cohort of 500 to 700 subjects, a separate validation cohort made up of about 120 different subjects was used. High-throughput TCR immunosequencing, statistical association of individual TCRs with disease status, and machine learning were combined to predict cytomegalovirus infection status. To study patterns of TCR occurrence, a later analysis re-analyzed previously published TCR beta repertoires from hundreds of donors and added high-resolution HLA genotyping. The later analysis used no new phenotypic data to find candidate immune exposures, relying instead on TCR beta sequences and their occurrence across donors. In an earlier analysis of 550 to 700 of the donors, high-throughput TCR beta sequencing was used to judge whether each TCR beta V gene segment behaved as functional or pseudogenic. Donor age, sex, ethnicity and CMV serostatus were compiled alongside the repertoire data. In a later genetic analysis, genome-wide SNP genotypes for about 65% of the roughly 670 donors were used, and that subset was treated as a discovery cohort. Every repertoire in the discovery cohort had been generated on one and the same sequencing platform. HLA typing included class I and class II loci at four-digit resolution. Typing coverage varied by locus: about 620-630 donors for A, B, C, DRB1 and DQB1; approximately 500 for DQA1; 600 to 610 for DPA1; roughly 450 for DPB1. Four or five DR-DQ haplotypes were treated as single units for association and clustering because of strong linkage in the cohort. On average, approximately 250,000 unique TCR beta nucleotide sequences were sequenced per donor among 398 genotyped donors of the cohort, with about 19% of those sequences being non-productive.

Summary of the overall study and its limitations: Specific HLA alleles were associated with 15,000 to 20,000 TCR beta sequences at a false discovery rate of 0.05 in a later analysis. Compared with equally common non-associated chains, HLA-associated TCR beta chains in a later analysis were more clonally expanded and had lower generation probabilities. A further reported finding was that TCR beta sequences accurately predicted the HLA-A and HLA-B alleles for most subjects in the first cohort. In both the original and validation cohorts, the classifier was reported to diagnose cytomegalovirus status with high specificity and sensitivity. Some IMGT-functional V segments, including TRBV6-2 and TRBV6-3, could not be distinguished by the 87-base-pair reads and were therefore excluded. CMV serostatus was the only immune exposure information available for the cohort. In vitro tests confirmed that three of the cytomegalovirus-associated TCR beta chains recognize cytomegalovirus antigens. A cluster of highly shared sequence variants was judged likely to represent a technical artifact of the sequencing pipeline. It was suggested by the authors that the approach could potentially be generalized to other disease states and immunological phenotypes. In a later analysis, TCR association rates were found to vary across HLA loci, with the most associated TCRs seen for DRB1 alleles and the fewest for HLA-C alleles. Because HLA typing was unavailable for some donors at each locus, only the typed subset was used in association tests. Because counts were too low, about 18 rarely observed V segments, including chromosome 9 orphons, were excluded from the earlier analysis of 587 of the donors. In the study, some 180 TCR beta chains were listed as associated with cytomegalovirus. According to a later genetic analysis, donors in an Asian-associated ancestry cluster had fewer N-insertions in productive TCRs than the approximately 650-donor mean. Most TCR sequences were seen in very few donors, while some public TCRs were found in many individuals. Assigning TCR associations to individual alleles was difficult when HLA alleles, especially DR and DQ, strongly co-occurred. A later analysis reported that several top co-occurrence clusters appeared linked to parvovirus B19, influenza, CMV and Epstein-Barr virus. Most CMV-associated TCR beta chains appeared to be HLA-restricted in a later analysis, and the HLA associations seemed to be driven largely by CMV exposure. The cohort was sequenced for TCR beta chains only, and without alpha or paired-chain data the features that could be detected were limited. Linkage disequilibrium might explain the correlated functional status among segregating V segments, but an unknown experimental factor could not be ruled out. V-gene and J-gene trimming of TCR beta chains was associated with a missense DCLRE1C variant in a later genetic analysis, and the association was replicated in an independent cohort. Roughly uniform sequencing depth across donors was assumed in presence/absence analyses, although this assumption may not hold. Broadly in line with IMGT annotations, most TCR beta V segments showed up in productive rearrangements about 87% or about 30% of the time in an earlier analysis of around 600 of the donors.

Libraries were prepared through the immunoSEQ multiplex PCR assay. For the multiplex PCR, a mixture combining 60 forward primers for TCR Vbeta segments and 13 reverse primers for TCR Jbeta segments was used. Amplification of the CDR3 region of rearranged TCR beta genes was performed with a multiplex PCR assay on genomic DNA. On the Illumina HiSeq System, the amplified TCR beta libraries were sequenced as 87-base-pair reads. Regarding the original processing steps: A later analysis counted some 74 million unique TCR beta chains across the approximately 700 repertoires, and about 10 million of these chains were shared by at least two donors. To remove PCR and sequencing errors, raw reads were error-corrected and collapsed into unique sequences using a nearest-neighbor algorithm that merged closely related sequences. CDR3 sequences were aligned to IMGT reference sequences to assign V, D and J gene segments. Each retained sequence needed at least a six-nucleotide match to both a V gene segment and a J gene segment. A rearrangement counted as productive if the CDR3 had no stop codons and remained in frame with V and J, and every other rearrangement counted as non-productive. CDR3 was defined according to IMGT convention as the region running from the second conserved V-encoded cysteine to the conserved J-encoded phenylalanine. In an earlier analysis of around 600 of the donors, sequences lacking an unambiguous match to a single V gene segment were excluded. An earlier analysis of 587 of the donors called V segments functional above 56.7% productive rearrangements and segregating when the between-donor standard deviation exceeded 5%. A statistical classification framework was built for diagnosing cytomegalovirus status from the catalog of TCR beta chain sequences. In a later analysis, V and J genes were assigned by comparing TCR nucleotide sequences against IMGT/GENE-DB human TR gene sequences. Using the TCRdist pipeline, a later analysis assigned CDR3 sequences along with most-parsimonious VDJ recombination scenarios. In a later analysis, each TCR beta chain was defined by its CDR3 amino acid sequence together with its V-gene family, and reads without a unique V-gene family were excluded. As a way to deal with suspected cross-contamination and a sequencing artifact, a later analysis dropped 450 to 600 nucleotide sequences that were highly shared and had low generation probability. A later analysis calculated a clonal expansion index for each public chain from normalized within-repertoire ranks of inferred template counts. In a later analysis, generation probabilities were computed using a VDJ recombination model fitted to out-of-frame rearrangements, and the results were checked against IGoR. In a later analysis, hypergeometric tests were used to score TCR-TCR, TCR-HLA and TCR-CMV co-occurrence, with a repertoire-size bias correction applied to TCR pairs. A later analysis estimated false discovery rates by permuting HLA or CMV assignments 20 times. A later analysis grouped co-occurring TCRs with DBSCAN, adding TCRdist sequence similarity when clustering within HLA-allele-positive subsets. For co-occurrence clustering, repertoires with fewer than 30,000 or more than 120,000 public chains were excluded, along with four or five repertoires with anomalous nucleotide sharing. TCRdb retrieved this table from immuneACCESS and kept in-frame rearrangements only. Not all clones are present; in checked studies, unresolved V genes account for under half, and no reason is known for the remainder. V and J calls and clone size are copied from that table; D and trimming were computed from the DNA. For this sample the table gives some 150,000 clones, of which under 90% were detected only once. The top ten clones comprise roughly 5% of the sample.

The TCR originated in a man aged 25 to 40 in good health and CMV-seronegative. The chain was built from TRBV28 and TRBJ2-3; the D gene is perhaps TRBD1, from 6 matching bases. The material sequenced was PBMCs. The nucleotide sequence is TGTGCCAGCAGTTTATGGGACGCAGGGGCGGATGGTACGCAGTATTTT. It codes for CASSLWDAGADGTQYF.